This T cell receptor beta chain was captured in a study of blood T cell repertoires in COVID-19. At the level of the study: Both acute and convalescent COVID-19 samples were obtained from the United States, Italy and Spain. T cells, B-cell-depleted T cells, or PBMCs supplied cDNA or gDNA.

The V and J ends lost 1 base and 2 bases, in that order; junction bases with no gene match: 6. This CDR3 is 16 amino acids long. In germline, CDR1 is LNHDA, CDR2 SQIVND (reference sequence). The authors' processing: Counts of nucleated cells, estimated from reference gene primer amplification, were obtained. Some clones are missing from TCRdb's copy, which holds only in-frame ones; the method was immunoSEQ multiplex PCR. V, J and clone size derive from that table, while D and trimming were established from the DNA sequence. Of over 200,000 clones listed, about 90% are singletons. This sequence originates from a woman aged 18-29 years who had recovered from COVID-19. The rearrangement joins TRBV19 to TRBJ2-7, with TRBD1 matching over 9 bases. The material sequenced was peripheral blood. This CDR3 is CASSIVGRQGAYEQYF. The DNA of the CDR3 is TGTGCCAGTAGTATAGTAGGTCGACAGGGGGCCTACGAGCAGTACTTC.